A selection of T cell receptor beta chains follows, all from one sample in a study of identical twins. TCRdb re-analysed the 5' RACE reads in MiXCR, keeping a single row per CDR3 protein. The table lists about 570,000 distinct CDR3 sequences, 9.6% of them singletons, with around 3% in the top ten. The sample was also reused in another study, on yellow fever vaccine responses in identical twins.

The sample consisted of PBMCs. The receptors were sampled from a woman in her late teens or twenties in good health. CDR3s include the opening cysteine and the closing phenylalanine or tryptophan. Fields, in order: D gene, J gene, V gene, clone size, CDR3 protein, CDR3 DNA. D genes are given only for firm matches. Size is stated for part of the rows, as once, few or many counts, or as a class when the clone is expanded.

d_call: -; j_call: TRBJ2-1; v_call: TRBV9; clone_size: once; cdr3_aa: CASSVDIRYNEQFF; cdr3_nt: TGTGCCAGCAGCGTAGACATCAGATACAATGAGCAGTTCTTC
d_call: -; j_call: TRBJ2-1; v_call: TRBV20-1; clone_size: -; cdr3_aa: CSARDPTTVGNEQFF; cdr3_nt: TGCAGTGCTAGAGATCCGACAACGGTGGGGAATGAGCAGTTCTTC
d_call: TRBD2; j_call: TRBJ2-7; v_call: TRBV12-3/TRBV12-4; clone_size: many; cdr3_aa: CASSLAGGPAEQYF; cdr3_nt: TGTGCCAGCAGTTTAGCGGGAGGGCCCGCCGAGCAGTACTTC
d_call: -; j_call: TRBJ2-3; v_call: TRBV6-2/TRBV6-3; clone_size: many; cdr3_aa: CASSSTDRFTDTQYF; cdr3_nt: TGTGCCAGCAGTTCCACGGACAGATTCACAGATACGCAGTATTTT
d_call: TRBD2; j_call: TRBJ2-7; v_call: TRBV5-1; clone_size: many; cdr3_aa: CASSLVLAQSTSGRPYEQYF; cdr3_nt: TGCGCCAGCAGCTTGGTGTTGGCACAGTCGACTAGCGGGAGGCCCTACGAGCAGTACTTC
d_call: TRBD2; j_call: TRBJ2-1; v_call: TRBV14; clone_size: few; cdr3_aa: CASSRPGGPYNEQFF; cdr3_nt: TGTGCCAGCAGCCGTCCGGGGGGTCCTTACAATGAGCAGTTCTTC
d_call: -; j_call: TRBJ2-7; v_call: TRBV7-2; clone_size: many; cdr3_aa: CASSFGIRGGYEQYF; cdr3_nt: TGTGCCAGCAGCTTCGGGATCAGGGGCGGGTACGAGCAGTACTTC
d_call: -; j_call: TRBJ2-5; v_call: TRBV4-1; clone_size: -; cdr3_aa: CASSQDQGLFKETQYF; cdr3_nt: TGCGCCAGCAGCCAAGATCAGGGGCTCTTTAAAGAGACCCAGTACTTC
d_call: TRBD1; j_call: TRBJ2-2; v_call: TRBV4-2; clone_size: many; cdr3_aa: CASSQRGQGRNTGELFF; cdr3_nt: TGTGCCAGCAGCCAACGCGGACAGGGGAGGAACACCGGGGAGCTGTTTTTT
d_call: -; j_call: TRBJ2-7; v_call: TRBV5-6; clone_size: -; cdr3_aa: CASSLRARRGPYEQYF; cdr3_nt: TGTGCCAGCAGCCTCCGGGCCCGAAGAGGCCCCTACGAGCAGTACTTC
d_call: TRBD2; j_call: TRBJ2-5; v_call: TRBV28; clone_size: -; cdr3_aa: CASSQIPTGGLAGSETQYF; cdr3_nt: TGTGCCAGCAGCCAAATACCGACAGGGGGACTAGCGGGATCAGAGACCCAGTACTTC
d_call: -; j_call: TRBJ2-7; v_call: TRBV20-1; clone_size: few; cdr3_aa: CSARGPGQHIPEQYF; cdr3_nt: TGCAGTGCTAGGGGACCCGGACAGCATATTCCCGAGCAGTACTTC
d_call: -; j_call: TRBJ2-1; v_call: TRBV9; clone_size: few; cdr3_aa: CASSGAPNEQFF; cdr3_nt: TGTGCCAGCAGCGGAGCCCCTAATGAGCAGTTCTTC
d_call: -; j_call: TRBJ2-3; v_call: TRBV20-1; clone_size: few; cdr3_aa: CSARGSFTDTQYF; cdr3_nt: TGCAGTGCTAGAGGAAGCTTCACAGATACGCAGTATTTT
d_call: TRBD1; j_call: TRBJ2-7; v_call: TRBV7-2; clone_size: few; cdr3_aa: CASSSGGTGDHEQYF; cdr3_nt: TGTGCCAGCAGCTCGGGGGGGACAGGGGATCACGAGCAGTACTTC
d_call: TRBD2; j_call: TRBJ2-3; v_call: TRBV6-2/TRBV6-3; clone_size: -; cdr3_aa: CASSLAGGGHTQYF; cdr3_nt: TGTGCCAGCAGCCTAGCGGGGGGAGGTCATACGCAGTATTTT
d_call: TRBD1; j_call: TRBJ2-7; v_call: TRBV10-3; clone_size: many; cdr3_aa: CAISESRGGGYEQYF; cdr3_nt: TGTGCCATCAGTGAGTCCCGAGGGGGCGGCTACGAGCAGTACTTC
d_call: TRBD2; j_call: TRBJ2-7; v_call: TRBV4-1; clone_size: few; cdr3_aa: CASSQERGGLEPYEQYF; cdr3_nt: TGCGCCAGCAGCCAAGAAAGGGGGGGACTAGAGCCCTACGAGCAGTACTTC
d_call: TRBD2; j_call: TRBJ2-3; v_call: TRBV6-4; clone_size: few; cdr3_aa: CASSATGTSGTDTQYF; cdr3_nt: TGTGCCAGCAGTGCCACCGGGACTAGCGGCACAGATACGCAGTATTTT
d_call: -; j_call: TRBJ2-7; v_call: TRBV7-8; clone_size: -; cdr3_aa: CASSANPGTRGGEQYF; cdr3_nt: TGTGCCAGCAGCGCCAACCCGGGGACGAGAGGGGGCGAGCAGTACTTC
d_call: TRBD2; j_call: TRBJ2-1; v_call: TRBV20-1; clone_size: -; cdr3_aa: CSARDWRGGLEQFF; cdr3_nt: TGCAGTGCTAGAGATTGGCGGGGGGGCCTTGAGCAGTTCTTC
d_call: TRBD2; j_call: TRBJ2-1; v_call: TRBV4-3; clone_size: few; cdr3_aa: CASSQDRAGGPVNEQFF; cdr3_nt: TGCGCCAGCAGCCAAGATAGAGCGGGAGGGCCGGTCAATGAGCAGTTCTTC
d_call: TRBD2; j_call: TRBJ2-1; v_call: TRBV6-2/TRBV6-3; clone_size: few; cdr3_aa: CASRPSGSYNEQFF; cdr3_nt: TGTGCCAGCAGGCCTAGCGGTTCCTACAATGAGCAGTTCTTC
d_call: TRBD1; j_call: TRBJ2-3; v_call: TRBV5-1; clone_size: few; cdr3_aa: CASSRDRSDTQYF; cdr3_nt: TGCGCCAGCAGCCGGGACAGGTCAGATACGCAGTATTTT
d_call: -; j_call: TRBJ2-2; v_call: TRBV6-5; clone_size: many; cdr3_aa: CASSYIEQEGELFF; cdr3_nt: TGTGCCAGCAGTTACATTGAACAAGAGGGGGAGCTGTTTTTT
d_call: TRBD1; j_call: TRBJ2-1; v_call: TRBV2; clone_size: many; cdr3_aa: CASRPGTGGLNEQFF; cdr3_nt: TGTGCCAGCAGACCTGGGACAGGGGGTCTTAATGAGCAGTTCTTC
d_call: TRBD1; j_call: TRBJ2-7; v_call: TRBV29-1; clone_size: few; cdr3_aa: CSVEDRGPEQYF; cdr3_nt: TGCAGCGTTGAGGACAGGGGACCCGAGCAGTACTTC
d_call: -; j_call: TRBJ2-6; v_call: TRBV7-2; clone_size: many; cdr3_aa: CASSLASPGANVLTF; cdr3_nt: TGTGCCAGCAGCTTAGCGAGCCCTGGGGCCAACGTCCTGACTTTC
d_call: -; j_call: TRBJ2-7; v_call: TRBV21-1; clone_size: -; cdr3_aa: CASSKREITSYEQYF; cdr3_nt: TGTGCCAGCAGCAAAAGGGAGATTACCTCCTACGAGCAGTACTTC
d_call: -; j_call: TRBJ2-1; v_call: TRBV30; clone_size: -; cdr3_aa: CACSLDGEQFF; cdr3_nt: TGTGCCTGCTCCCTCGATGGTGAGCAGTTCTTC
d_call: TRBD2; j_call: TRBJ2-1; v_call: TRBV24-1; clone_size: few; cdr3_aa: CATSDPGGLAVLGNEQFF; cdr3_nt: TGTGCCACCAGTGATCCCGGGGGACTAGCGGTCCTTGGCAATGAGCAGTTCTTC
d_call: TRBD2; j_call: TRBJ2-1; v_call: TRBV6-2/TRBV6-3; clone_size: few; cdr3_aa: CASSYSSSGPLKWFF; cdr3_nt: TGTGCCAGCAGTTACTCGTCTAGCGGACCGCTCAAGTGGTTCTTC
d_call: TRBD1; j_call: TRBJ1-1; v_call: TRBV11-2; clone_size: few; cdr3_aa: CASSSGTRGWTEAFF; cdr3_nt: TGTGCCAGCAGCTCGGGGACCAGGGGGTGGACTGAAGCTTTCTTT